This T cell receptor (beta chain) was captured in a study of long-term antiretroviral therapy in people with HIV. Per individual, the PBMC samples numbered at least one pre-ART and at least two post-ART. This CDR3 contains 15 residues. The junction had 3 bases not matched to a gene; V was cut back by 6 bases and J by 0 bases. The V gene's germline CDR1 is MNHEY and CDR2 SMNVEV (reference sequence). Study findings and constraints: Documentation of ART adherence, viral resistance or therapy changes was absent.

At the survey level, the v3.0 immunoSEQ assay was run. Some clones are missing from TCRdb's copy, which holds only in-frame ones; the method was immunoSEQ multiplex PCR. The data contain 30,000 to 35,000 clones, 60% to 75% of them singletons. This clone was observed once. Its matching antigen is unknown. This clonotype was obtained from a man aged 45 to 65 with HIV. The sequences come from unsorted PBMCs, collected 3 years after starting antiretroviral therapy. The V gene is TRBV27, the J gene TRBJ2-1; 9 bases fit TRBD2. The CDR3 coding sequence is TGTGCCAGCAGGCGGGAGGGCAGCTCCTACAATGAGCAGTTCTTC. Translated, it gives CASRREGSSYNEQFF.